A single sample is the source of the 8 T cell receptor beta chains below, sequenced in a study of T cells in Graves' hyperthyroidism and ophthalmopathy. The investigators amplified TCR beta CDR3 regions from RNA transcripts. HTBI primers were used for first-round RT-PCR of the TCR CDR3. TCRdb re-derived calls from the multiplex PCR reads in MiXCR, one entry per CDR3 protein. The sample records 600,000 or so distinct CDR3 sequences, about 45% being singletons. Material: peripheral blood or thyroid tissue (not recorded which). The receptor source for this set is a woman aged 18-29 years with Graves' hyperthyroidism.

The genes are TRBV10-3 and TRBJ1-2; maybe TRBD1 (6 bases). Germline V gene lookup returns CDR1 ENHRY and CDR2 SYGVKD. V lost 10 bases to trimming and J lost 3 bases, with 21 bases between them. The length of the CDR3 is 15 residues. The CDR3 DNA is TGTGCCAGCGCGGGACATGGACGTTTCGACTATGGCTACACCTTC. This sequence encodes CASAGHGRFDYGYTF.

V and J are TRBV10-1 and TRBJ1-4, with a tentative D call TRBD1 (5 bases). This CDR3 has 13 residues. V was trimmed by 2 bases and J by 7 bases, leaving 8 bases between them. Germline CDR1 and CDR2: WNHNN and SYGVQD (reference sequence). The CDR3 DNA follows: TGCGCCAGCAGTGAGAAACAGGTTGAAAAACTGTTTTTT. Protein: CASSEKQVEKLFF.

CDR3 nucleotide sequence: TGCAGTGGACTAGCGGGAGTTACCGAGCAGTACTTC. Protein product: CSGLAGVTEQYF. The rearrangement uses TRBV20-1 and TRBJ2-7; 12 bases line up with TRBD2. The V and J ends lost 7 bases and 6 bases, in that order; junction bases with no gene match: 4. Germline V lookup: CDR1 DFQATT, CDR2 SNEGSKA (reference sequence). CDR3 length: 12 residues.

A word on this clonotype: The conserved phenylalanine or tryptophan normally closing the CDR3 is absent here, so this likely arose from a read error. The CDR3 DNA sequence: TGTGCCAGCAGGGGGACTAGCGGGTCGTACGAGCAGTACCTC. Translation gives CASRGTSGSYEQYL. The chain links TRBV6-2 or TRBV6-3 to TRBJ2-7, with TRBD2 matching over 12 bases. This CDR3 spans 14 amino acids. CDR1 MNHEY and CDR2 SVGEGT come from the germline V gene. With V trimmed by 6 bases and J by 4 bases, 4 bases remained unmatched.

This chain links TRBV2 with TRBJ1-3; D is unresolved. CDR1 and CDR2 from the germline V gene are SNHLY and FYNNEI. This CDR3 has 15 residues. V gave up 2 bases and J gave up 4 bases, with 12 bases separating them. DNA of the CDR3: TGTGCCAGCAGTGAACCCGTGGGCGTCGGAAACACCATATATTTT. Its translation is CASSEPVGVGNTIYF.

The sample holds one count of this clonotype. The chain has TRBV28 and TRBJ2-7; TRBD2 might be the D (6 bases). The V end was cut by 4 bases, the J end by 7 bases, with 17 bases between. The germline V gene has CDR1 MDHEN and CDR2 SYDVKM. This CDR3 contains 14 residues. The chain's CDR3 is CASSSLTSPGEQYF. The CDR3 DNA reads TGTGCCAGCAGTTCCCTGACTAGTCCCGGGGAGCAGTACTTC.

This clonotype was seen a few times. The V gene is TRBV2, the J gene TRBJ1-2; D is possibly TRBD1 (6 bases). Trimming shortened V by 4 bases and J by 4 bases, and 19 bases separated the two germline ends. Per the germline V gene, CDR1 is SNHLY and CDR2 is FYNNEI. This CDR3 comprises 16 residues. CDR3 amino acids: CASSATTGPQPYGYTF. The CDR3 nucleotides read TGTGCCAGCAGTGCCACAACAGGGCCTCAGCCCTATGGCTACACCTTC.

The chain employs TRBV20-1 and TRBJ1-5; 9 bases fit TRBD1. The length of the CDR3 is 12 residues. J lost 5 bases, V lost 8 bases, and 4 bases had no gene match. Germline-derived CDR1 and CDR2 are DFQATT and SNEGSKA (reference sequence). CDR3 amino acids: CSSGTGHQPQHF. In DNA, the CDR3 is TGCAGTAGCGGGACAGGGCATCAGCCCCAGCATTTT.